These 25 T cell receptor beta chains share one sample of origin, sequenced in a study of siplizumab effects on memory and regulatory T cells. This table comes from immunoSEQ multiplex PCR, and its TCRdb copy is limited to in-frame clones, with some not included. The sample yields some 73,000 clones, around 93% seen once. The sample comprised CD8+ T cells sorted from blood. These TCRs come from a human donor in good health.

The chain is built from TRBV19 and TRBJ1-2; D gene uncertain. Trimming removed 1 base at V and 5 bases at J, with 8 bases between. This CDR3 contains 13 residues. Germline CDR1 and CDR2: LNHDA and SQIVND (reference sequence). The CDR3 DNA reads TGTGCCAGTAGTATAGCGGTGAGATATGGCTACACCTTC. It specifies CASSIAVRYGYTF. Full variable domain (missing parts from reference TRBV19 and TRBJ1-2): DGGITQSPKYLFRKEGQNVTLSCEQNLNHDAMYWYRQDPGQGLRLIYYSQIVNDFQKGDIAEGYSVSREKKESFPLTVTSAQKNPTAFYLCASSIAVRYGYTFGSGTRLTVV.

The genes are TRBV7-9 and TRBJ2-2, with unresolved D. This CDR3 contains 14 residues. The V gene's germline CDR1 is SEHNR and CDR2 FQNEAQ (reference sequence). Trimming cost V 1 base and J 7 bases, with 10 bases left between them. CDR3 protein: CASSLVGRDGELFF. In DNA form, the CDR3 reads TGTGCCAGCAGCTTAGTAGGAAGGGACGGGGAGCTGTTTTTT.

The chain recombines TRBV2 with TRBJ1-6; D remains unclear. The length of the CDR3 is 14 residues. Germline CDR1 reads SNHLY; CDR2 reads FYNNEI. The V end was cut by 7 bases, the J end by 11 bases, with 18 bases between. CDR3 loop: CASTDSPSTTPLHF. The CDR3 DNA follows: TGTGCCAGCACTGATTCCCCCTCAACCACACCCCTCCACTTT.

The V and J genes are TRBV4-3 and TRBJ2-3; D is perhaps TRBD1 or TRBD2 (5 bases each). The CDR3 has 14 amino acids. The V end lost 6 bases, the J end lost 2 bases, and 12 bases lay between the germline ends. Germline V gene sequence: CDR1 LGHNA, CDR2 YSLEER. CDR3 amino acids: CASRGTGHTDTQYF. As DNA, the CDR3 is TGCGCCAGCAGGGGGACGGGGCACACAGATACGCAGTATTTT.

The chain recombines TRBV7-6 with TRBJ1-1; no clear D gene. The CDR3 is 15 amino acids. The V end lost 1 base, the J end lost 0 bases, and 9 bases lay between the germline ends. The V gene's germline CDR1 is SGHVS and CDR2 FNYEAQ. The chain's CDR3 is CASSLGTGMNTEAFF. The CDR3 nucleotides are TGTGCCAGCAGCTTAGGGACGGGGATGAACACTGAAGCTTTCTTT.

This sequence joins TRBV28 and TRBJ1-3, with D hard to call. From germline, CDR1 is MDHEN and CDR2 SYDVKM. This CDR3 has 16 residues. Trimming took 3 bases from V and 0 from J, leaving 12 bases between them. The CDR3 is CASSFGSYPSGNTIYF. In DNA form, the CDR3 reads TGTGCCAGCAGTTTTGGCAGTTACCCCTCTGGAAACACCATATATTTT.

The chain couples TRBV2 to TRBJ1-2; D is possibly TRBD1 (5 bases). V lost 3 bases to trimming and J lost 8 bases, with 19 bases between them. The CDR3 is made up of 15 amino acids. Germline CDR1 is SNHLY and CDR2 is FYNNEI. The CDR3 DNA reads TGTGCCAGCAGTGACGGAGGGGCCACCCTATCCGGCTACACCTTC. It specifies CASSDGGATLSGYTF.

The J gene is TRBJ2-7, the V gene TRBV29-1; D is unresolved. The CDR3 is 13 amino acids. Trimming left V 1 base short and J 1 base short, with 8 bases between. CDR1 SQVTM and CDR2 ANQGSEA come from the germline V gene. This CDR3 is CSVEGTVSYEQYF. The CDR3 region has the DNA TGCAGCGTTGAAGGAACAGTATCCTACGAGCAGTACTTC.

This chain connects TRBV21-1 to TRBJ1-1; the table's D call of TRBD1 was not tested on the DNA. TRBV21-1 is annotated as a pseudogene. The CDR3 has 14 amino acids. The CDR3 loop is CASSKAGVDTEAFF. The CDR3 DNA sequence: TGTGCCAGCAGCAAAGCAGGGGTTGACACTGAAGCTTTCTTT.

The V gene is TRBV9, the J gene TRBJ2-1, with D perhaps TRBD2 (6 bases). CDR1 and CDR2 from the germline V gene are SGDLS and YYNGEE. The CDR3 has 14 residues. Trimming pared 0 bases from V and 7 bases from J, leaving 11 bases between. The CDR3 sequence is CASSVDTAGNEQFF. The CDR3 coding sequence is TGTGCCAGCAGCGTAGATACTGCGGGGAATGAGCAGTTCTTC.

Note on this clone: The sample has other DNA sequences that encode this CDR3 too. CDR3 DNA: TGTGCCAGCAGCCAAGGGGGTCCTAAAGGCTACACCTTC. Translation: CASSQGGPKGYTF. V is TRBV7-9 and J is TRBJ1-2, with D possibly matching TRBD1 (6 bases). This CDR3 has 13 amino acids. Per the germline V gene, CDR1 is SEHNR and CDR2 is FQNEAQ (reference sequence). Between the trimmed V and J ends, which lost 5 bases and 8 bases, there was a span of 15 bases.

The chain couples TRBV9 to TRBJ2-2; 9 bases align to TRBD1. Germline loops: CDR1 SGDLS, CDR2 YYNGEE. The CDR3 has 20 amino acids. J gave up 5 bases and V 3 bases, and 20 bases lay outside the gene matches. DNA for the CDR3: TGTGCCAGCAGCGCGGTTACCGGGACAGGGCCCTCAGACATAACCGGGGAGCTGTTTTTT. Translating it yields CASSAVTGTGPSDITGELFF. Supplemented by reference TRBV9 and TRBJ2-2, the full variable domain reads DSGVTQTPKHLITATGQRVTLRCSPRSGDLSVYWYQQSLDQGLQFLIQYYNGEERAKGNILERFSAQQFPDLHSELNLSSLELGDSALYFCASSAVTGTGPSDITGELFFGEGSRLTVL.

The rearrangement uses TRBV5-4 and TRBJ2-3, with no clear D. This CDR3 has 11 amino acids. Trimming cost V 6 bases and J 4 bases, with 6 bases left between them. CDR1 and CDR2 (germline): SGHNT, YYREEE (reference sequence). This chain's CDR3 is CASISSDTQYF. The CDR3 DNA reads TGTGCCAGCATCAGCTCAGATACGCAGTATTTT. Together with reference TRBV5-4 and TRBJ2-3, the CDR3 gives the full variable domain: ETGVTQSPTHLIKTRGQQVTLRCSSQSGHNTVSWYQQALGQGPQFIFQYYREEENGRGNFPPRFSGLQFPNYSSELNVNALELDDSALYLCASISSDTQYFGPGTRLTVL.

This chain uses TRBV10-3 with TRBJ2-3; TRBD2 is a possible D gene (5 bases). Germline V gives CDR1 ENHRY, CDR2 SYGVKD. V was shortened by 7 bases and J by 6 bases, with 14 bases between the two germline ends. The CDR3 has 13 amino acids. CDR3 sequence: CAITSPLEDTQYF. CDR3 sequence (DNA): TGTGCCATCACTAGCCCGCTGGAGGATACGCAGTATTTT.

The rearrangement joins TRBV14 to TRBJ1-2; D uncertain. CDR1 is SGHDN, CDR2 FVKESK, per germline. V dropped 3 bases and J dropped 6 bases, with 5 bases sitting between them. The CDR3 spans 11 residues. CDR3 sequence: CASSHGDGYTF. The CDR3 DNA reads TGTGCCAGCAGCCATGGGGATGGCTACACCTTC.

J is TRBJ2-7 and V is TRBV5-1; 9 bases line up with TRBD2. The germline gives CDR1 SGHRS, CDR2 YFSETQ. The ends lost 0 bases at V and 5 bases at J; junction bases unmatched: 3. The CDR3 contains 14 residues. The CDR3 region has the DNA TGCGCCAGCAGCTTGGAGGCTAGCGGGGACGAGCAGTACTTC. Protein product: CASSLEASGDEQYF. Filled out from reference TRBV5-1 and TRBJ2-7, the complete variable domain reads KAGVTQTPRYLIKTRGQQVTLSCSPISGHRSVSWYQQTPGQGLQFLFEYFSETQRNKGNFPGRFSGRQFSNSRSEMNVSTLELGDSALYLCASSLEASGDEQYFGPGTRLTVT.

This chain joins TRBV10-2 and TRBJ1-4; no reliable D call. The V gene lost 6 bases and the J gene lost 3 bases, with 14 bases spanning the gap. In germline, CDR1 is WSHSY, CDR2 SAAADI. The CDR3 is 15 amino acids. As DNA, the CDR3 is TGCGCCAGCAGCCACGGGAGCGATCCTAATGAAAAACTGTTTTTT. It codes for CASSHGSDPNEKLFF.

The rearrangement joins TRBV7-3 to TRBJ2-1, with TRBD1 matching 8 bases. From germline, CDR1 is SGHTA and CDR2 FQGTGA. CDR3 length: 14 residues. V gave up 5 bases and J gave up 7 bases; unmatched junction bases: 7. The CDR3 DNA follows: TGTGCCAGCAGCACTCCGGGACAGGATAATGAGCAGTTCTTC. Protein product: CASSTPGQDNEQFF. Complete variable domain (other parts from reference TRBV7-3 and TRBJ2-1): GAGVSQTPSNKVTEKGKYVELRCDPISGHTALYWYRQSLGQGPEFLIYFQGTGAADDSGLPNDRFFAVRPEGSVSTLKIQRTERGDSAVYLCASSTPGQDNEQFFGPGTRLTVL.

This chain connects TRBV9 to TRBJ2-3, with TRBD2 identical over 9 bases. Germline CDR1 SGDLS, CDR2 YYNGEE. CDR3 length equals 16 residues. The trim removed 2 bases at V and 2 bases at J, leaving 6 bases unmatched. The CDR3 DNA is TGTGCCAGCAGCGTTAGCGGGGGCCCTGCCACAGATACGCAGTATTTT. This sequence encodes CASSVSGGPATDTQYF.

The V gene is TRBV11-2, the J gene TRBJ1-6, with 9 bases fitting TRBD1. Trimming removed 2 bases from V and 4 bases from J; junction bases left unmatched: 3. Germline CDR1 and CDR2: SGHAT and FQNNGV. This CDR3 is 16 amino acids long. CDR3 coding DNA: TGTGCCAGCAGCTTATGGGACAGGGATTATAATTCACCCCTCCACTTT. It codes for CASSLWDRDYNSPLHF.

This clone came up once. This is likely a read error, given that the CDR3 carries no conserved phenylalanine or tryptophan at its end. The DNA is omitted, as the CDR3 cannot be located on it reliably, and the CDR3 follows TCRdb's listing. The chain is built from TRBV28 and TRBJ1-4. Including both end residues, the CDR3 is 11 amino acids long. The germline V gene has CDR1 MDHEN and CDR2 SYDVKM. The CDR3 is CASRGGGTEGY.

The rearrangement uses TRBV9 and TRBJ1-4, with 8 bases aligning to TRBD1. This CDR3 has 16 residues. CDR1 is SGDLS and CDR2 is YYNGEE in the germline V gene. V shed 4 bases, J shed 8 bases, and the junction held 13 bases outside the gene matches. The CDR3 region is CASSTQSDRGGEKLFF. In DNA form, the CDR3 reads TGTGCCAGCAGCACCCAGTCCGACAGGGGTGGCGAAAAACTGTTTTTT.

The chain is built from TRBV4-2 and TRBJ2-1, with a possible D match to TRBD1 (5 bases). Germline V gene sequence: CDR1 LGHNA, CDR2 YNFKEQ. Trimming left V 2 bases short and J 8 bases short, with 19 bases between. CDR3 size: 16 residues. Written as DNA, the CDR3 is TGTGCCAGCAGCCAACCGACAGAGCCCGGATTCGATGAGCAGTTCTTC. Residues: CASSQPTEPGFDEQFF.

The V gene is TRBV10-1, the J gene TRBJ2-5; maybe TRBD2 (6 bases). The CDR3 is 14 residues long. Trimming shortened V by 2 bases and J by 2 bases, and 9 bases separated the two germline ends. CDR1 is WNHNN and CDR2 is SYGVQD in the germline V gene (reference sequence). In DNA, the CDR3 is TGCGCCAGCAGTGAGGGAGGGGTGCAAGAGACCCAGTACTTC. Translated: CASSEGGVQETQYF.

This clone was counted once. The chain combines TRBV27 with TRBJ2-3, with TRBD2 identical over 10 bases. CDR3 length equals 15 residues. Germline CDR1 and CDR2: MNHEY and SMNVEV (reference sequence). V was clipped by 7 bases and J by 6 bases; unmatched bases: 10. CDR3 sequence reads: CASIKTAGGQDTQYF. CDR3 nucleotide sequence: TGTGCCAGCATCAAAACAGCGGGGGGGCAGGATACGCAGTATTTT.